The 2 T cell receptor beta chains in this list originate from one sample, sequenced in a study of cytomegalovirus exposure and HLA in healthy donors. In the PCR, 60 Vbeta and 13 Jbeta primers were used. Repertoires were generated with immunoSEQ multiplex PCR, while TCRdb's copy carries only in-frame clones and drops some. The profile covers 250,000 to 300,000 clones, with 85% to 95% appearing a single time and about 1.7% taken by the ten largest. Sequencing used PBMCs. The origin of the receptors is a girl aged 2-10 years in good health and CMV-seronegative.

The genes are TRBV11-2 and TRBJ2-3, with D possibly TRBD2 on 6 matching bases. CDR1 is SGHAT, CDR2 FQNNGV, per germline. This CDR3 has 14 amino acids. V dropped 4 bases and J dropped 5 bases, with 13 bases sitting between them. The CDR3 loop is CASSSRLVGDTQYF. The DNA for the CDR3 is TGTGCCAGCAGCTCCAGACTAGTGGGAGATACGCAGTATTTT.

This clone was seen a few times. This chain uses TRBV4-2 with TRBJ1-5; 9 bases line up with TRBD1. Germline loops: CDR1 LGHNA, CDR2 YNFKEQ. Losses at the gene ends were 1 base for V and 6 bases for J; bases not matched to a gene: 4. The CDR3 is 15 residues long. DNA for the CDR3: TGTGCCAGCAGCCAAGGGACAGGGGAGGGTCAGCCCCAGCATTTT. This gives the protein CASSQGTGEGQPQHF.